This T cell receptor (beta chain) appears in the sequencing data of a study of identical twins. MiXCR, run by TCRdb on the 5' RACE reads, gives a single entry per CDR3 protein. The sample gives 1.5 million to 2 million distinct CDR3 sequences, under 35% of which show up once; roughly 0.3% is in the top ten. The CDR3 contains 16 residues. V was trimmed by 4 bases and J by 3 bases, leaving 17 bases between them. Germline V gives CDR1 SGHRS, CDR2 YFSETQ. There are a few counts of this clonotype. This clonotype was obtained from a newborn girl in good health. This chain links TRBV5-1 with TRBJ2-1; tentative D call: TRBD2 (7 bases). Sequences were obtained from cord blood. Here the CDR3 DNA reads TGCGCCAGCAGCGTACGGGGGGCGGGGAGCTACAATGAGCAGTTCTTC. It yields the protein CASSVRGAGSYNEQFF.